The 2 T cell receptor beta chains below were found in one sample sequenced in a study of OX40 agonist ivuxolimab in advanced cancers. TCRdb's table, derived via immunoSEQ multiplex PCR, lists solely in-frame clones and lacks some. The table shows tens of thousands of clones, with 85% occurring only once. The input for sequencing was CD4+ or CD8+ T cells sorted from blood, taken in a trial of the OX40 agonist ivuxolimab. The receptors were sampled from an adult with an advanced solid tumor such as melanoma, head and neck, liver or kidney cancer.

V gene TRBV27 combines with J gene TRBJ2-3; 7 bases match TRBD1. J was trimmed by 7 bases and V by 6 bases; bases with no gene match: 10. The CDR3 totals 14 residues. In germline, CDR1 is MNHEY, CDR2 SMNVEV (reference sequence). In DNA, the CDR3 is TGTGCCAGCAGCCGGTCGACAGGGCCCAATACGCAGTATTTT. Protein product: CASSRSTGPNTQYF.

This chain uses TRBV19 with TRBJ2-1; D remains unclear. V was trimmed by 9 bases and J by 1 base, leaving 22 bases between them. The CDR3 consists of 17 residues. Germline V gene data show CDR1 as LNHDA and CDR2 as SQIVND (reference sequence). As DNA, the CDR3 is TGTGCCAGCCGGCCTACACCGGGTAAAGGGTCCTACAATGAGCAGTTCTTC. It codes for CASRPTPGKGSYNEQFF.